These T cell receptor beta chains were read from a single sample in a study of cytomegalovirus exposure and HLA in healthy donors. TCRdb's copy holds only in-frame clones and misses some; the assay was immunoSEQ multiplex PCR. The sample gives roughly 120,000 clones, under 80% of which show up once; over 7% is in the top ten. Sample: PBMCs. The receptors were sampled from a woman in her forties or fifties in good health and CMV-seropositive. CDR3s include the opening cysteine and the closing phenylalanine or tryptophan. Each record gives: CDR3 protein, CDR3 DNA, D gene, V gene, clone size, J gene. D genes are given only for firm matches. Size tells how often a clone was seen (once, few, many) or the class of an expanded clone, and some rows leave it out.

CDR3: CATSRTVVPDTQYF; DNA: TGTGCCACCAGCAGAACTGTAGTGCCAGATACGCAGTATTTT; D: -; V: TRBV15; size: -; J: TRBJ2-3
CDR3: CASSFSGTDSSYEQYF; DNA: TGTGCCAGCAGCTTTTCCGGGACTGACAGCTCCTACGAGCAGTACTTC; D: -; V: TRBV7-9; size: -; J: TRBJ2-7
CDR3: CASKSILAGENEQFF; DNA: TGTGCCAGCAAATCAATACTAGCGGGGGAGAATGAGCAGTTCTTC; D: TRBD2; V: TRBV2; size: -; J: TRBJ2-1
CDR3: CASSDVAANIQYF; DNA: TGTGCCAGCAGTGATGTAGCAGCCAACATTCAGTACTTC; D: -; V: TRBV2; size: -; J: TRBJ2-4
CDR3: CASSLTGGYGYTF; DNA: TGTGCCAGCAGTTTAACCGGGGGATATGGTTACACCTTC; D: -; V: TRBV27; size: -; J: TRBJ1-2
CDR3: CASSIAAISYNEQFF; DNA: TGTGCCAGTAGTATAGCTGCTATCTCCTACAATGAGCAGTTCTTC; D: -; V: TRBV19; size: once; J: TRBJ2-1
CDR3: CASSRTGGLSYEQYF; DNA: TGTGCCAGCTCTCGGACAGGGGGTCTCTCCTACGAGCAGTACTTC; D: TRBD1; V: TRBV18; size: -; J: TRBJ2-7
CDR3: CASSSSSYEQYF; DNA: TGTGCCAGCAGCTCCAGTTCCTACGAGCAGTACTTC; D: -; V: TRBV27; size: -; J: TRBJ2-7
CDR3: CASSVGFTDTQYF; DNA: TGTGCCAGCAGTGTCGGGTTCACAGATACGCAGTATTTT; D: -; V: TRBV6-1; size: -; J: TRBJ2-3
CDR3: CASSLTTGGQPQHF; DNA: TGTGCCAGCAGCCTCACGACAGGAGGACAGCCCCAGCATTTT; D: -; V: TRBV7-9; size: -; J: TRBJ1-5
CDR3: CASSPTSGNTGELFF; DNA: TGTGCCAGCTCACCTACTAGCGGGAACACCGGGGAGCTGTTTTTT; D: TRBD2; V: TRBV18; size: -; J: TRBJ2-2
CDR3: CASSLTGGPLYEQFF; DNA: TGTGCCAGCAGCCTTACGGGCGGGCCCCTCTATGAGCAGTTCTTC; D: -; V: TRBV7-9; size: -; J: TRBJ2-1
CDR3: CASSVDPSTGELFF; DNA: TGTGCCAGCAGCGTAGACCCGAGCACCGGGGAGCTGTTTTTT; D: -; V: TRBV9; size: few; J: TRBJ2-2
CDR3: CASSVGLAATYEQYF; DNA: TGTGCCAGCAGCGTAGGACTAGCGGCTACCTACGAGCAGTACTTC; D: TRBD2; V: TRBV9; size: -; J: TRBJ2-7
CDR3: CASSLFRGYNEQFF; DNA: TGTGCCAGCAGCCTATTCCGGGGCTACAATGAGCAGTTCTTC; D: -; V: TRBV2; size: -; J: TRBJ2-1
CDR3: CASSLTSGGPDTQYF; DNA: TGTGCCAGCAGCCTGACTAGCGGGGGGCCAGATACGCAGTATTTT; D: TRBD2; V: TRBV7-3; size: -; J: TRBJ2-3
CDR3: CASSPGGGYGYTF; DNA: TGTGCCAGCAGTCCAGGGGGCGGGTATGGCTACACCTTC; D: TRBD1; V: TRBV2; size: -; J: TRBJ1-2
CDR3: CASSQTAREIYNEQFF; DNA: TGCGCCAGCAGCCAAACGGCCAGGGAAATTTACAATGAGCAGTTCTTC; D: -; V: TRBV4-1; size: -; J: TRBJ2-1
CDR3: CASSKAPPGQGAGNTIYF; DNA: TGTGCCAGCAGCAAAGCGCCCCCGGGACAGGGAGCAGGAAACACCATATATTTT; D: -; V: TRBV21-1; size: -; J: TRBJ1-3
CDR3: CASSPDRLNEQFF; DNA: TGCGCCAGCAGCCCGGACAGGCTCAATGAGCAGTTCTTC; D: TRBD1; V: TRBV5-1; size: -; J: TRBJ2-1
CDR3: CASSGTSVSRETQYF; DNA: TGTGCCAGCTCTGGGACTAGCGTTTCGAGAGAGACCCAGTACTTC; D: TRBD2; V: TRBV18; size: once; J: TRBJ2-5
CDR3: CASSSGGGRTGFSPLHF; DNA: TGTGCCAGCAGCTCTGGCGGAGGGAGGACAGGGTTCTCACCCCTCCACTTT; D: TRBD1; V: TRBV11-2; size: -; J: TRBJ1-6
CDR3: CAWSSGLRNTIYF; DNA: TGTGCCTGGTCCTCCGGGTTAAGAAACACCATATATTTT; D: -; V: TRBV5-6; size: once; J: TRBJ1-3
CDR3: CASSQRTVMNTEAFF; DNA: TGCGCCAGCAGCCAACGGACAGTTATGAACACTGAAGCTTTCTTT; D: -; V: TRBV4-1; size: -; J: TRBJ1-1
CDR3: CASSLGTGYNQPQHF; DNA: TGTGCCAGCAGCTTAGGTACAGGGTACAATCAGCCCCAGCATTTT; D: -; V: TRBV11-2; size: once; J: TRBJ1-5
CDR3: CASSPRGGNTEAFF; DNA: TGTGCCAGCAGCCCCCGGGGGGGGAACACTGAAGCTTTCTTT; D: -; V: TRBV5-4; size: -; J: TRBJ1-1
CDR3: CASSPDRGFQPQHF; DNA: TGTGCCAGCTCACCGGACAGGGGGTTTCAGCCCCAGCATTTT; D: TRBD1; V: TRBV18; size: -; J: TRBJ1-5
CDR3: CASSSENGQPQHF; DNA: TGTGCCAGCAGCTCGGAGAACGGTCAGCCCCAGCATTTT; D: -; V: TRBV7-2; size: few; J: TRBJ1-5
CDR3: CASSGGERNEQFF; DNA: TGTGCCAGTAGTGGGGGGGAGAGGAATGAGCAGTTCTTC; D: TRBD2; V: TRBV19; size: -; J: TRBJ2-1